This T cell receptor beta chain derives from a study of blood T cell repertoires in COVID-19 (dated by TCRdb to 2020 to 2021). Background on the whole study: Collaborator samples came from the United States, Italy and Spain and covered acute and convalescent phases of COVID-19. The repertoires were made available in a free public database intended to serve as a resource for research on the immune response to SARS-CoV-2. The dataset comprised deeply sampled blood TCRbeta repertoires from subjects exposed to, actively infected with, or recovered from COVID-19. The samples were drawn from two sources: the first 160 participants of the ongoing ImmuneRACE study, and 950 to 1,500 subjects contributed by 6 global collaborators. Where HLA class I and class II types were available, the types were taken from metadata supplied by the sample provider, not from assay-based typing. Sample metadata almost always included a de-identified subject ID, COVID-19 status, age in years and sex. The material from the prospective study consisted of cDNA or gDNA derived from T cells, B-cell-depleted T cells, or PBMCs.

In the case of this clone: Its antigen target is currently unknown. No qualities accompany the bases; no much larger clone lies one base away.

In Seattle, one collaborating source enrolled patients while the infection was active and tracked those patients longitudinally over the course of disease. Whole blood was collected in K2EDTA tubes by collaborating institutions according to the institutions' own protocols. Collaborator samples were shipped for TCRbeta analysis as frozen whole blood, isolated PBMCs, or DNA extracted from either sample type. What the study reported, not specific to this receptor: How much clinical and demographic metadata was included differed by source and by participant, and the metadata was provided uncurated.

Taken from cysteine to phenylalanine, the CDR3 has 15 residues. CDR3 DNA only is kept here, 45 bases in frame from base 1. Relative to germline, V is 5 bases shorter and J is 3 bases shorter, with 17 bases between their ends. The germline V gene (reference sequence) specifies LNHDA as CDR1 and SQIVND as CDR2. The immunoSEQ Assay, a bias-controlled multiplex PCR, was used to amplify TCRbeta CDR3 regions from genomic DNA. The original pipeline was this. Nucleated cell counts per sample were estimated from amplification of reference gene primers within the assay. Sequence reads were collapsed and filtered to measure the absolute abundance of every unique TCRbeta CDR3 rearrangement. For each sample, productive Simpson clonality was calculated by taking the square root of Simpson's diversity index across productive rearrangements. The source is immuneACCESS, and TCRdb retained only in-frame sequences with V and J called. Part of the clones is not carried over; for the studies checked, unresolved V genes explain less than half of this, and the remainder is unexplained. V and J calls and clone size follow that table, whereas D and trimming were derived from the DNA. Within this sample are over 400,000 clones, with about 89% of them counted one time only. The ten largest clones take up less than 9.5% of the sample.

This receptor chain uses TRBV19 and TRBJ2-7, and the D gene may be TRBD1, 5 bases matching. Sequenced sample: peripheral blood. The origin of this receptor is a woman aged 45-65 years with COVID-19, enrolled during active disease. The DNA reads TGTGCCAGTAGTCGAAGGAGTCCGGACATCTACGAGCAGTACTTC. This sequence encodes CASSRRSPDIYEQYF.